These 2 T cell receptor beta chains were all obtained from the same sample, sequenced in a study of regulatory T cells in long-lasting Graves disease. With iRepertoire HTBI primers and Arm-PCR of CDR3 regions, TCR beta libraries were built. TCRdb reprocessed the multiplex PCR reads with MiXCR, giving one entry per CDR3 protein. The sample has roughly 560,000 distinct CDR3 sequences, approximately 12% seen once. Noted time point: newly diagnosed GD, antithyroid drugs for less than 3 months. PBMCs provided the RNA from which the TCR library was made. In addition, the sample was reused for a study of T cells in Graves' hyperthyroidism and ophthalmopathy.

Sequencing was performed on peripheral blood mononuclear cells (PBMCs), taken at new diagnosis, from a patient treated with antithyroid drugs. These receptors all come from a woman in her twenties or thirties with Graves disease.

This clonotype has just a few counts. The chain is built from TRBV28 and TRBJ2-7, with TRBD1 matching 7 bases. Looked up from germline, CDR1 is MDHEN and CDR2 is SYDVKM. This CDR3 spans 15 amino acids. Trimming took 1 base from V and 6 from J; bases not matched to a gene: 9. The DNA for the CDR3 is TGTGCCAGCAGTTTATTGGGGACAGCTAGGTTCGAGCAGTACTTC. This gives the protein CASSLLGTARFEQYF.

This clonotype was recorded many times. The chain recombines TRBV5-4 with TRBJ2-7; 15 bases line up with TRBD2. The CDR3 has 16 amino acids. Germline assignment: CDR1 SGHNT and CDR2 YYREEE (reference sequence). The V and J ends lost 4 bases and 7 bases, in that order; junction bases with no gene match: 9. This CDR3 is CASSAPGLAGGREQYF. CDR3 nucleotides: TGTGCCAGCAGCGCTCCGGGACTAGCGGGAGGTCGGGAGCAGTACTTC. Variable domain in full (rest from reference TRBV5-4 and TRBJ2-7): ETGVTQSPTHLIKTRGQQVTLRCSSQSGHNTVSWYQQALGQGPQFIFQYYREEENGRGNFPPRFSGLQFPNYSSELNVNALELDDSALYLCASSAPGLAGGREQYFGPGTRLTVT.